This TCR beta chain was profiled in a study of cytomegalovirus exposure and HLA in healthy donors. CDR1 SNHLY and CDR2 FYNNEI come from the germline V gene. Trimming stripped 5 bases from V and 4 bases from J, with 10 bases between. This CDR3 has 13 amino acids. This PCR relied on a set of 60 Vbeta primers and 13 Jbeta primers. Assay: immunoSEQ multiplex PCR; the TCRdb copy retains only in-frame clones and omits some. The table shows some 120,000 clones, with around 77% occurring only once. The V call is TRBV2, the J call TRBJ2-3; perhaps TRBD1 as D (5 bases). The sequence was collected from a man under 40 in good health and CMV-seronegative. Sequencing was carried out using PBMCs. The CDR3 sequence: CASSRDRADTQYF. The CDR3 DNA follows: TGTGCCAGCAGTCGCGACAGAGCAGATACGCAGTATTTT.